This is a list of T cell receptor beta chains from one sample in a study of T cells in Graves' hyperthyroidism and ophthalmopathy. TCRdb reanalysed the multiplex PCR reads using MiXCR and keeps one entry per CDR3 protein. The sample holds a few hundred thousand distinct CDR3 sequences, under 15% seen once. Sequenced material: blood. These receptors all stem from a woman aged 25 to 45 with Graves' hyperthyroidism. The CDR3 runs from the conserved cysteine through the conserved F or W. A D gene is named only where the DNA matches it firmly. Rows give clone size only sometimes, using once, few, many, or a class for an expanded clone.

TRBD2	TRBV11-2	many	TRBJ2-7	TGTGCCAGCAGGCTGGCGGGAGATTACGAGCAGTACTTC	CASRLAGDYEQYF
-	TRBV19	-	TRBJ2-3	TGTGCCAGTAGTTCCTTCACAGATACGCAGTATTTT	CASSSFTDTQYF
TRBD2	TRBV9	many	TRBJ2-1	TGTGCCAGCAGCGTAGAAGGGAGGGCCTTCGATGAGCAGTTCTTC	CASSVEGRAFDEQFF
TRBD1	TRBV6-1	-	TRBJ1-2	TGTGCCAGCAGCCCAGGGGGCGTCGACTATGGCTACACCTTC	CASSPGGVDYGYTF
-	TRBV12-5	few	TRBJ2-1	TGTGCTAGTGGTTTGTTCGGGTCTGAGCAGTTCTTC	CASGLFGSEQFF
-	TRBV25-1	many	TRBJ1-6	TGTGCCAGCAGTGAGGGGACGAATTCACCCCTCCACTTT	CASSEGTNSPLHF
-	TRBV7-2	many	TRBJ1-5	TGTGCCAGCAGCTTGTTTATGGATCAGCCCCAGCATTTT	CASSLFMDQPQHF
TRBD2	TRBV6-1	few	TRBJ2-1	TGTGCCAGCAGTACCCAGAGCGGGAGACTTAATGAGCAGTTCTTC	CASSTQSGRLNEQFF
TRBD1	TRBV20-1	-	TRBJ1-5	TGCAGTGCTACCCTACAGGGGAGCAATCAGCCCCAGCATTTT	CSATLQGSNQPQHF
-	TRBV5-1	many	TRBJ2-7	TGCGCCAGCAGCTTATACACCGCTGGAGGAGAGCAGTACTTC	CASSLYTAGGEQYF
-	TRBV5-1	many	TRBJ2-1	TGCGCCAGCAGCGTACAACAGGCGCATGAGCAGTTCTTC	CASSVQQAHEQFF
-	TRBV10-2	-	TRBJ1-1	TGCGCCAGCAGTGAGTTTTTGGGGAGGACTGAAGCTTTCTTT	CASSEFLGRTEAFF
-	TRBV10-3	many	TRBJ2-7	TGTGCCATCAGTGACCGCTACGAGCAGTACTTC	CAISDRYEQYF
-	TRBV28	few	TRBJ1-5	TGTGCCAGCAGGCACCGGGACAATTATAGCAATCAGCCCCAGCATTTT	CASRHRDNYSNQPQHF
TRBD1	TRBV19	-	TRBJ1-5	TGTGCCAGTAGTCCCGGACAGGATAGCAATCAGCCCCAGCATTTT	CASSPGQDSNQPQHF
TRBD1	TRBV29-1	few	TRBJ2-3	TGCAGCGTTAAGGGGGCCCTGCAGGGGGCGACAGATACGCAGTATTTT	CSVKGALQGATDTQYF
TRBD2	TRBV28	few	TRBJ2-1	TGTGCCAGCAACCTCGGACTAGCCCACAATGAGCAGTTCTTC	CASNLGLAHNEQFF
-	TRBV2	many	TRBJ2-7	TGTGCCAGCAGCCGTGGGACCTACGAGCAGTACTTC	CASSRGTYEQYF
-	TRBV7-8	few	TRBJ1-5	TGTGCCAGCAGCAGAAGAGGAGAGCAGCCCCAGCATTTT	CASSRRGEQPQHF
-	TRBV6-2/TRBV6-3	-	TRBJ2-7	TGTGCCAGCAGTTACGAGAAACGGGGTGACGAGCAGTACTTC	CASSYEKRGDEQYF
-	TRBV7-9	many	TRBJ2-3	TGTGCCAGCAGCTTAGTAGGCGGAAGCACAGATACGCAGTATTTT	CASSLVGGSTDTQYF
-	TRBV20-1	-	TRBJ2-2	TGCAGTGCTAGTAGAGGGGAGGCGAACACCGGGGAGCTGTTTTTT	CSASRGEANTGELFF
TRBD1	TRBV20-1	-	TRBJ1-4	TGCAGTGCTAAGGGACAGACGAATGAAAAACTGTTTTTT	CSAKGQTNEKLFF
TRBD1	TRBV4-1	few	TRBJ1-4	TGCGCCAGCAGCCGACACAGACAGGGACCTAATGAAAAACTGTTTTTT	CASSRHRQGPNEKLFF
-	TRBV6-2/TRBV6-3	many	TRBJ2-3	TGTGCCAGCAGTTGGACTGGGGCAGATACGCAGTATTTT	CASSWTGADTQYF
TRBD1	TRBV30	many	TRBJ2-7	TGTGCCGGGAACTCCGGGACAGGGGTGACCGAGCAGTACTTC	CAGNSGTGVTEQYF
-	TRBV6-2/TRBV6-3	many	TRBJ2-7	TGTGCCAGCAGCCGAGGGGGTCCCAGCGGGAAGGGACGCGAGCAGTACTTC	CASSRGGPSGKGREQYF
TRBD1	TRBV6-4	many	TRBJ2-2	TGTGCCAGCAGTGAAGGAATGGGTCAGGGGGCGCCCACCGGGGAGCTGTTTTTT	CASSEGMGQGAPTGELFF
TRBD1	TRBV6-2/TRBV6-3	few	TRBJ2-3	TGTGCCAGCAGCCACAGGGGGCTGGCAGATACGCAGTATTTT	CASSHRGLADTQYF
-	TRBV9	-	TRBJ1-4	TGTGCCAGCAGCTTCCAGGGTCAGAGTAATGAAAAACTGTTTTTT	CASSFQGQSNEKLFF
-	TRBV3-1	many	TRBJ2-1	TGTGCCAGCAGCCAAGATGAGGGACTTTACAATGAGCAGTTCTTC	CASSQDEGLYNEQFF
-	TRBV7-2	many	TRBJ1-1	TGTGCCAGCAGCCCACAAGCAATTTTTGGTGAAGCTTTCTTT	CASSPQAIFGEAFF
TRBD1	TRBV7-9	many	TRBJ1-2	TGTGCCAGCAGCTTAGTAGGGACAGAGAGTTATGGCTACACCTTC	CASSLVGTESYGYTF
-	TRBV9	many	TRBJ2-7	TGTGCCAGCAGCGTAGTATCGGGACCCCTCTACGAGCAGTACTTC	CASSVVSGPLYEQYF
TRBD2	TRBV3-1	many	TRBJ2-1	TGTGCCAGCAGCCCCGGGACTAGGGCCAATGAGCAGTTCTTC	CASSPGTRANEQFF
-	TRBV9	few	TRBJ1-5	TGTGCCAGCAGCGTAGCGCGGGCAAATAGCAATCAGCCCCAGCATTTT	CASSVARANSNQPQHF
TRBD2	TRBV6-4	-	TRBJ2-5	TGTGCCAGCAGTACAAAAGCGGGAGCGGAGACCCAGTACTTC	CASSTKAGAETQYF
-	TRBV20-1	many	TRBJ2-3	TGCAGTGCTAGAGACAACCTGCTAGCAGGCACAGATACGCAGTATTTT	CSARDNLLAGTDTQYF
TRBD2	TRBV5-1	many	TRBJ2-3	TGCGCCAGCAGCTTAAGCGGGACTGTCTCAGATACGCAGTATTTT	CASSLSGTVSDTQYF
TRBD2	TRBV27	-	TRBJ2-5	TGTGCCAGCAGTCCCGGGGGTAGCGGGGTCCAGGAGACCCAGTACTTC	CASSPGGSGVQETQYF
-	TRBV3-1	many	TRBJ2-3	TGTGCCAGCAGCCTACTAGGCTTCACAGATACGCAGTATTTT	CASSLLGFTDTQYF
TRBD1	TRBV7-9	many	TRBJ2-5	TGTGCCAGCAGCCCCTCGGGACAGGGAAATTCGGCGACCCAGTACTTC	CASSPSGQGNSATQYF
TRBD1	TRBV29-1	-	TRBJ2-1	TGCAGCGCCTTGTCCGGGACAGGGGGGGTCCGGCAGTTCTTC	CSALSGTGGVRQFF
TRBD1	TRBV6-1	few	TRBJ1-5	TGTGCCAGCAGGCAACGGACAGGGCTTCAGCCCCAGCATTTT	CASRQRTGLQPQHF
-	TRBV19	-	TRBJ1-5	TGTGCCAGTAGTATAACAGGCCCCGACAATCAGCCCCAGCATTTT	CASSITGPDNQPQHF
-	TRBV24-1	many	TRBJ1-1	TGTGCCACCCAAGACCGGGGGAACACTGAAGCTTTCTTT	CATQDRGNTEAFF
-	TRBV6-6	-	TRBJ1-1	TGTGCCAGCAGTTACCTTGGCGGGCGGGTAGCTTTCTTT	CASSYLGGRVAFF
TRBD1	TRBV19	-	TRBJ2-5	TGTGCCAGTAGACGACAGGGCCTTTTGGGAGAGACCCAGTACTTC	CASRRQGLLGETQYF
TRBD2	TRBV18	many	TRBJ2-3	TGTGCCAGCTCATCGATAGCGGGAGGAGCGGTAACAGATACGCAGTATTTT	CASSSIAGGAVTDTQYF
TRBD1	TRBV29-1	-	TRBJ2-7	TGCAGCGGCAGGGGGATCAACGAGCAGTACTTC	CSGRGINEQYF
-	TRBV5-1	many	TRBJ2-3	TGCGCCAGCAGCTTGGTTGGACTAAGAGAGCAGTATTTT	CASSLVGLREQYF
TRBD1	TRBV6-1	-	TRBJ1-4	TGTGCCAGCCAACGAATCAGGGGGGATAATGAAAAACTGTTTTTT	CASQRIRGDNEKLFF
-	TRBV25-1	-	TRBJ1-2	TGTGCCAGCAGTGAAATCGGGGAACCATATGGCTACACCTTC	CASSEIGEPYGYTF